The 14 T cell receptor beta chains presented below share a single source sample, sequenced in a study of OX40 agonist ivuxolimab in advanced cancers. Profiling relied on immunoSEQ multiplex PCR, and the TCRdb table lists in-frame clones only, not all of them. The repertoire includes fewer than 100,000 clones, about 86% of them detected once, and approximately 2% sits in the top ten. Material: CD4+ or CD8+ T cells sorted from blood, obtained in a trial of the OX40 agonist ivuxolimab. The receptors come from an adult with an advanced solid tumor such as melanoma, head and neck, liver or kidney cancer.

This chain joins TRBV18 and TRBJ1-1, with D possibly TRBD1 on 6 matching bases. The V end was cut by 3 bases, the J end by 0 bases, with 11 bases between. This CDR3 contains 15 residues. Looked up from germline, CDR1 is KGHSH and CDR2 is LQKENI. CDR3 residues: CASSPYREMNTEAFF. In DNA, the CDR3 is TGTGCCAGCTCACCTTACAGGGAAATGAACACTGAAGCTTTCTTT.

J is TRBJ1-2 and V is TRBV9; 7 nucleotides line up with TRBD1. The germline V gene encodes CDR1 SGDLS and CDR2 YYNGEE. Unmatched junction bases numbered 7, after V lost 3 bases and J lost 2 bases. The CDR3 runs to 15 residues. The CDR3 DNA reads as TGTGCCAGCAGCGGACGGACACAGGGGAACTATGGCTACACCTTC. It is translated as CASSGRTQGNYGYTF.

Regarding this clone: A junction boundary mismatches the germline segment, possibly from a read error. The V and J genes are TRBV7-9 and TRBJ1-2; the D is unclear. The CDR3 is made up of 14 amino acids. Germline CDR1 SEHNR, CDR2 FQNEAQ (reference sequence). CDR3 loop: CASSQRVGSYGYTF. Written as DNA, the CDR3 is TGCGCCAGCAGCCAAAGGGTGGGTTCCTATGGCTACACCTTC.

The chain links TRBV4-1 to TRBJ2-3, with TRBD2 identical over 13 bases. This CDR3 contains 18 residues. Per the germline V gene, CDR1 is MGHRA and CDR2 is YSYEKL. V dropped 4 bases and J dropped 1; count of bases not matched to a gene: 8. In DNA form, the CDR3 reads TGCGCCAGCAGCCGCACGGGAACTAGCGGGGGGGGCACAGATACGCAGTATTTT. Encoded protein: CASSRTGTSGGGTDTQYF.

The chain uses TRBV5-5 and TRBJ2-5; TRBD1 matches at 12 bases. In germline, CDR1 is SGHKS, CDR2 YYEKEE (reference sequence). The CDR3 contains 16 residues. J gave up 5 bases and V 4 bases, and 9 bases lay outside the gene matches. CDR3 in DNA: TGTGCCAGCAGCCCGACCGGGACAGGGGGCGGTGAGACCCAGTACTTC. It yields the protein CASSPTGTGGGETQYF.

The rearrangement links TRBV10-3 to TRBJ1-1; D is unresolved. Trimming removed 3 bases at V and 4 bases at J, with 6 bases between. CDR1 and CDR2 from the germline V gene are ENHRY and SYGVKD. This CDR3 spans 12 amino acids. CDR3 region: CAISDLTTEAFF. The CDR3 DNA sequence: TGTGCCATCAGTGACCTCACCACTGAAGCTTTCTTT.

This sequence joins TRBV28 and TRBJ2-1; tentatively, D is TRBD2 (5 bases). Germline V gene lookup returns CDR1 MDHEN and CDR2 SYDVKM. This CDR3 region has 15 residues. Trimming left V 6 bases short and J 3 bases short, with 15 bases between. CDR3 DNA: TGTGCCAGCAGGCCCGCCCTGGGAGACTACAATGAGCAGTTCTTC. Its protein product is CASRPALGDYNEQFF.

This sequence joins TRBV11-2 and TRBJ1-2; no firm D call. Germline CDR1 reads SGHAT; CDR2 reads FQNNGV. CDR3 length: 16 amino acids. The ends were cut back, 4 bases at V and 2 bases at J, with 17 bases in the middle. The CDR3 sequence: CASSSFLGTTNYGYTF. The CDR3, as DNA: TGTGCCAGCAGCTCCTTTTTGGGCACCACGAACTATGGCTACACCTTC.

The CDR3 coding sequence is TGCGCCAGCAGCGTGGGACTAGCGGCCTCCTACAATGAGCAGTTCTTC. This codes for CASSVGLAASYNEQFF. The J gene is TRBJ2-1, the V gene TRBV5-1; 11 positions agree with TRBD2. The germline gives CDR1 SGHRS, CDR2 YFSETQ. The CDR3 is 16 amino acids. V lost 4 bases, J lost 0 bases, and 3 bases stayed unmatched.

V gene TRBV5-1 combines with J gene TRBJ1-1, with D possibly matching TRBD1 (5 bases). Germline CDR1 is SGHRS and CDR2 is YFSETQ. V was pared by 2 bases and J by 3 bases, with 14 bases between. There are 15 residues in the CDR3. CDR3 bases: TGCGCCAGCAGCTTAATGGGCCTCAGGGACACTGAAGCTTTCTTT. Its translation is CASSLMGLRDTEAFF.

The gene calls are TRBV5-4 and TRBJ1-4; D perhaps matches TRBD1 (6 bases). V gave up 4 bases and J gave up 7 bases, with 11 bases separating them. Looked up from germline, CDR1 is SGHNT and CDR2 is YYREEE (reference sequence). The CDR3 runs 13 residues. The CDR3 DNA follows: TGTGCCAGCAGCGTGGCACAGGGTGAAAAACTGTTTTTT. Residues: CASSVAQGEKLFF. Combining the CDR3 with reference TRBV5-4 and TRBJ1-4 gives the whole variable domain ETGVTQSPTHLIKTRGQQVTLRCSSQSGHNTVSWYQQALGQGPQFIFQYYREEENGRGNFPPRFSGLQFPNYSSELNVNALELDDSALYLCASSVAQGEKLFFGSGTQLSVL.

V and J are TRBV4-3 and TRBJ2-7; 14 bases align to TRBD2. The CDR3 runs to 16 residues. Trimming removed 1 base from V and 4 bases from J; junction bases left unmatched: 3. Per germline, CDR1 LGHNA and CDR2 YSLEER. The CDR3 reads CASSQGGLAGAYEQYF. The DNA of the CDR3 is TGCGCCAGCAGCCAAGGGGGACTAGCGGGGGCTTACGAGCAGTACTTC.

This clone was seen a single time. The rearrangement uses TRBV4-2 and TRBJ2-1; TRBD1 matches 7 bases. The V gene end was trimmed by 5 bases and the J gene end by 0 bases; junction bases not matched to a gene: 4. The CDR3 has 15 residues. The germline V gene encodes CDR1 LGHNA and CDR2 YNFKEQ. CDR3 region: CASSRQGSSYNEQFF. The CDR3 DNA reads TGTGCCAGCAGCAGACAGGGTAGCTCCTACAATGAGCAGTTCTTC.

This rearrangement joins TRBV7-8 to TRBJ2-7; TRBD1 is a possible D gene (6 bases). Germline V gene sequence: CDR1 SGHVS, CDR2 FQNEAQ. This CDR3 has 14 residues. V was trimmed by 5 bases and J by 0 bases, leaving 11 bases between them. CDR3 protein: CASSLRTVSYEQYF. CDR3 sequence (DNA): TGTGCCAGCAGCCTCAGGACAGTCTCCTACGAGCAGTACTTC. The variable domain in full, completed from reference TRBV7-8 and TRBJ2-7, reads GAGVSQSPRYKVAKRGQDVALRCDPISGHVSLFWYQQALGQGPEFLTYFQNEAQLDKSGLPSDRFFAERPEGSVSTLKIQRTQQEDSAVYLCASSLRTVSYEQYFGPGTRLTVT.